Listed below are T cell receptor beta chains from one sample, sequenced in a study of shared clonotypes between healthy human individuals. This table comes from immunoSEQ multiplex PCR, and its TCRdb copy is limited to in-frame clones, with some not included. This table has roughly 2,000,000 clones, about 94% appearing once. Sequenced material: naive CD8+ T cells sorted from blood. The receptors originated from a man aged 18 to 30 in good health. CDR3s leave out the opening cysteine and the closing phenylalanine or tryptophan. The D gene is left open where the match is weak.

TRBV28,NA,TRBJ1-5,ASSLGEGRNQPQH
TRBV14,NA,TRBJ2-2,ASSSTGRAPGELF
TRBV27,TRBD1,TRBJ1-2,ASSLSPQGGVDGYT
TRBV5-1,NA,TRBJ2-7,ASSFSSSVIYEQY
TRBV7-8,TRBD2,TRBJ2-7,ASSDTQGLAEYEQY
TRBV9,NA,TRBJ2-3,ASSSDGVWGTDTQY
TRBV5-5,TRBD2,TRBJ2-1,ASLWLAGVDEQF
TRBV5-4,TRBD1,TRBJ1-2,ASSLEQGALSYGYT
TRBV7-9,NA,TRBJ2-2,ASIRMGTDGTGELF
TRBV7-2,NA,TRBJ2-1,ASSLLVLGGEQF
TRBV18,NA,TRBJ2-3,ASSPSGDTQY
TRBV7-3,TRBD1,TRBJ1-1,ASTPRGDTEAF
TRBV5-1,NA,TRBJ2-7,ASSLAGEGRYEQY
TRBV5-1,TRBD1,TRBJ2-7,ASSSYPGTDSYEQY
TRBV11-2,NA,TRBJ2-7,ASSFYRDSYEQY
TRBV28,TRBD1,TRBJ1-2,ASRWTGDVANYGYT
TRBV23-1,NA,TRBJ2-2,ASRKLGVGNTGELF
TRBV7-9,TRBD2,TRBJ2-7,ASSPLTGGHEQY
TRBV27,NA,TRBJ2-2,ASSRYTGELF
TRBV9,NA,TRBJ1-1,ASSLFPQLGANTEAF
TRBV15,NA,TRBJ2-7,ATSSRTLYEQY
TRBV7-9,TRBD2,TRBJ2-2,ASSSSPGLAGTGELF
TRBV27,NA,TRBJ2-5,ASSFYAPLGGETQY
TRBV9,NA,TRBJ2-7,ASSAGGGEQY